Detailed here is one T cell receptor (beta chain). Its recognized antigen is unknown. No base quality information exists; no much larger clone differs at one position. The data belong to a study of cytomegalovirus exposure and HLA in healthy donors (dated by TCRdb to 2017 to 2019). For context, the study as a whole: An earlier analysis of approximately 600 of the donors reported 250 to 300 Gb of sequence data and roughly 100 million unique TCR beta sequences from roughly 200 million T cells. An early release that covered fewer than 800 HLA-typed donors contained approximately 300 gigabases of sequencing data and around 85 million unique TCR sequences. Among the roughly 380 genotyped donors, around 81% belonged to the genetic ancestry cluster associated with self-reported Caucasian donors. The aim of the study was to test whether cataloging public T cell receptors could identify signatures of past pathogen exposure. Using immunosequencing, the study profiled T cell repertoires from approximately 700 subjects and related those repertoires to cytomegalovirus serostatus. Along with the roughly 710-subject first cohort, a separate validation cohort of over a hundred different subjects was used. The study combined high-throughput TCR immunosequencing, statistical association of individual TCRs with disease status, and machine learning to predict cytomegalovirus infection status. To study patterns of TCR occurrence, a later analysis re-analyzed previously published TCR beta repertoires from several hundred donors and added high-resolution HLA genotyping. The later analysis used no new phenotypic data to find candidate immune exposures, relying instead on TCR beta sequences and their occurrence across donors. In an earlier analysis of roughly 600 of the donors, high-throughput TCR beta sequencing was used to judge whether each TCR beta V gene segment behaved as functional or pseudogenic. Alongside the repertoire data, information on donor age, sex, ethnicity and CMV serostatus was compiled. A later genetic analysis used genome-wide SNP genotypes for about 60% of the roughly 700 donors, treating that subset as a discovery cohort. Every discovery cohort repertoire had been produced on one sequencing platform. Both class I and class II loci were covered by HLA typing, at four-digit resolution. The number of donors typed differed by locus, with about 629-630 for A, B, C, DRB1 and DQB1, 522 for DQA1, under 610 for DPA1, and 472 for DPB1. Roughly 5 DR-DQ haplotypes were handled as single units for association and clustering because linkage in the cohort was strong. Among about 400 genotyped donors of the cohort, an average of about 220,000 unique TCR beta nucleotide sequences was sequenced per donor, of which roughly 18% were non-productive. The paper as a whole reports these results and caveats: This cohort had only TCR beta chains sequenced, and the lack of alpha or paired-chain data limited which features could be detected. A later analysis reported that several top co-occurrence clusters appeared linked to parvovirus B19, influenza, CMV and Epstein-Barr virus. In a later analysis, most CMV-associated TCR beta chains were found to appear HLA-restricted, with HLA associations seemingly driven largely by CMV exposure. Correlated functional status among segregating V segments might be attributable to linkage disequilibrium, but an unknown experimental factor could not be ruled out. A further reported finding was that TCR beta sequences accurately predicted the HLA-A and HLA-B alleles for most subjects in the first cohort. An earlier analysis of around 600 of the donors showed that most TCR beta V segments appeared in productive rearrangements either about 87% or about 30% of the time, which broadly matched IMGT annotations. Because the 87-base-pair reads could not distinguish some IMGT-functional V segments, including TRBV6-2 and TRBV6-3, those segments were excluded. The only immune exposure information available for the cohort was CMV serostatus. The study listed 150 to 200 TCR beta chains as associated with cytomegalovirus. A cluster of highly shared sequence variants was judged likely to be a technical artifact of the sequencing pipeline. In a later analysis, about 17,000 TCR beta sequences were associated with specific HLA alleles at a false discovery rate of 0.05. According to a later genetic analysis, donors in an Asian-associated ancestry cluster had fewer N-insertions in productive TCRs than the approximately 700-donor mean. Because counts were too low, 15 to 20 rarely observed V segments, including chromosome 9 orphons, were excluded from the earlier analysis of 500 to 700 of the donors. It was suggested by the authors that the approach could potentially be generalized to other disease states and immunological phenotypes. V-gene and J-gene trimming of TCR beta chains was associated with a missense DCLRE1C variant in a later genetic analysis, and the association was replicated in an independent cohort. Because HLA typing was missing for some donors at each locus, association tests included only the typed subset. A few of the identified cytomegalovirus-associated TCR beta chains were confirmed in vitro to be specific for cytomegalovirus antigens. In both the original and validation cohorts, the classifier was reported to diagnose cytomegalovirus status with high specificity and sensitivity. Presence/absence analyses assumed roughly uniform sequencing depth across donors, an assumption that may not hold. When HLA alleles, especially DR and DQ, strongly co-occurred, TCR associations were difficult to assign to individual alleles. According to a later analysis, TCR association rates differed among HLA loci, with DRB1 alleles showing the most associated TCRs and HLA-C alleles showing the fewest. Most TCR sequences were observed very rarely across donors, whereas some public TCRs were present in many individuals. A later analysis found that HLA-associated TCR beta chains were more clonally expanded and had lower generation probabilities than equally common non-associated chains.

In total, approximately 700 healthy bone marrow donors made up the cohort. At the time of sampling, all cohort members were nominally healthy, though unrecorded immune exposures were likely present. The donor was CMV seronegative and belonged to the group of 320 or so seronegative cohort members. A peripheral blood sample was collected from each donor, and TCR beta sequencing was performed on peripheral blood mononuclear cells. Genomic DNA extraction from the blood cell samples was performed with the Qiagen DNeasy Blood Extraction Kit. CDR1 and CDR2, looked up from the germline V gene (reference sequence), are LNHDA and SQIVND. Trimming leaves V shorter by 2 bases and J shorter by 1 base, with the junction holding 9 bases beyond the gene matches. The CDR3 sequence holds 17 residues, the cysteine and phenylalanine included. The retained sequence is limited to the CDR3, 51 bases, with the frame set at the first base.

Receptor libraries were prepared by the immunoSEQ multiplex PCR assay. A mixture of 60 forward primers for TCR Vbeta segments and 13 reverse primers for TCR Jbeta segments was used in the multiplex PCR. Amplification of the CDR3 region of rearranged TCR beta genes was performed with a multiplex PCR assay on genomic DNA. The Illumina HiSeq System was used to sequence the amplified TCR beta libraries as 87-base-pair reads. On the study's bioinformatics: Across the 670 or so repertoires, a later analysis counted 75 million to 90 million unique TCR beta chains, about 10 million of which were shared by at least two donors. Raw reads were error-corrected and collapsed into unique sequences by a nearest-neighbor algorithm in which closely related sequences were merged to remove PCR and sequencing errors. V, D and J gene segments were assigned by aligning CDR3 sequences to IMGT reference sequences. Each retained sequence needed at least a six-nucleotide match to both a V gene segment and a J gene segment. Rearrangements were called productive when the CDR3 lacked stop codons and stayed in frame with V and J; all others were non-productive. Following IMGT convention, CDR3 was defined as the stretch from the second conserved V-encoded cysteine to the conserved J-encoded phenylalanine. In an earlier analysis of 500 to 650 of the donors, sequences lacking an unambiguous match to a single V gene segment were excluded. In an earlier analysis of a few hundred of the donors, V segments were called functional above 56.7% productive rearrangements and were called segregating when the between-donor standard deviation exceeded 5%. A statistical classification framework was built for diagnosing cytomegalovirus status from the catalog of TCR beta chain sequences. In a later analysis, V and J genes were assigned by comparing TCR nucleotide sequences against IMGT/GENE-DB human TR gene sequences. A later analysis assigned CDR3 sequences and most-parsimonious VDJ recombination scenarios with the TCRdist pipeline. In a later analysis, each TCR beta chain was defined by its CDR3 amino acid sequence together with its V-gene family, and reads without a unique V-gene family were excluded. A later analysis removed 600 or so highly shared, low-generation-probability nucleotide sequences to deal with suspected cross-contamination and a sequencing artifact. In a later analysis, a clonal expansion index for each public chain was calculated from normalized within-repertoire ranks of inferred template counts. Generation probabilities in a later analysis came from a VDJ recombination model fitted to out-of-frame rearrangements, and those results were checked against IGoR. A later analysis scored TCR-TCR, TCR-HLA and TCR-CMV co-occurrence with hypergeometric tests, applying a repertoire-size bias correction to TCR pairs. A later analysis estimated false discovery rates by permuting HLA or CMV assignments 20 times. In a later analysis, co-occurring TCRs were grouped with DBSCAN, and TCRdist sequence similarity was added when clustering was performed within HLA-allele-positive subsets. Co-occurrence clustering excluded repertoires with fewer than 30,000 or more than 120,000 public chains, plus five with anomalous nucleotide sharing. In its TCRdb copy, this immuneACCESS table keeps in-frame sequences only and misses some clones. Where compared with another copy, unresolved V genes explain less than half of these, and the others have no known cause. That table furnishes V, J and clone size, whereas the DNA furnished D and trimming. For this sample there are approximately 160,000 clones; 77% appear just once. The ten largest make up 1.5% to 2% of the sample.

Sequencing used PBMCs. This TCR derives from a woman aged 30 to 39 in good health and CMV-seronegative. Recombination joined TRBV19 with TRBJ1-1; 8 nucleotides in the junction match TRBD1. For the CDR3, the sequence is CASSILPPQGENTEAFF. The DNA sequence reads TGTGCCAGTAGTATACTACCCCCACAGGGGGAGAACACTGAAGCTTTCTTT.